The 9 T cell receptor beta chains below come from one sample, sequenced in a study of shared clonotypes between healthy human individuals. Assay used: immunoSEQ multiplex PCR; TCRdb lists only in-frame clones, some missing. The profile covers over a million clones, with around 74% appearing a single time and approximately 1.5% taken by the ten largest. The sample comprised memory CD4+ T cells sorted from blood. As for subset: CD45RA-negative fraction. The receptors stem from a man between 18 and 29 years old in good health.

This clone occurred a few times. This chain joins TRBV5-1 and TRBJ1-5; 10 positions agree with TRBD1. V was clipped by 4 bases and J by 6 bases; unmatched bases: 7. The CDR3 contains 15 residues. The V gene's germline CDR1 is SGHRS and CDR2 YFSETQ. The CDR3 sequence: CASSAGTGDAQPQHF. The CDR3 DNA reads as TGCGCCAGCAGCGCCGGGACAGGGGACGCTCAGCCCCAGCATTTT.

V gene TRBV29-1 combines with J gene TRBJ2-3, with D hard to call. This CDR3 has 14 residues. The V and J ends lost 4 bases and 0 bases respectively, with 11 bases between them. CDR1 and CDR2 (germline): SQVTM, ANQGSEA. The CDR3 DNA reads as TGCAGCGTTGTGGCTCGAGCTAGCACAGATACGCAGTATTTT. The encoded protein is CSVVARASTDTQYF.

V and J are TRBV5-1 and TRBJ1-4; D gene ambiguous. CDR3 length: 14 amino acids. With 0 bases removed from V and 3 bases from J, the gap between germline ends came to 6 bases. In germline, CDR1 is SGHRS, CDR2 YFSETQ. This CDR3 reads CASSLATSNEKLFF. For the CDR3, the DNA is TGCGCCAGCAGCTTGGCTACTTCTAATGAAAAACTGTTTTTT.

This chain connects TRBV2 to TRBJ1-1; D is uncertain. Trimming cost V 5 bases and J 3 bases, with 13 bases left between them. The CDR3 spans 14 residues. Germline-derived CDR1 and CDR2 are SNHLY and FYNNEI. This chain's CDR3 is CASSSGFGDTEAFF. CDR3 in DNA: TGTGCCAGCAGTTCGGGGTTTGGTGACACTGAAGCTTTCTTT.

The chain carries TRBV28 and TRBJ2-6; tentative D call: TRBD1 (6 bases). Germline V gene sequence: CDR1 MDHEN, CDR2 SYDVKM. V gave up 5 bases and J gave up 0 bases, with 11 bases separating them. The CDR3 extends over 16 amino acids. The CDR3 DNA sequence: TGTGCCAGCAGTCAGGGGTCGAGCTCTGGGGCCAACGTCCTGACTTTC. As protein: CASSQGSSSGANVLTF.

The chain employs TRBV7-9 and TRBJ2-7; a possible D gene is TRBD1 (7 bases). The germline gives CDR1 SEHNR, CDR2 FQNEAQ (reference sequence). The CDR3 spans 15 residues. Trimming removed 0 bases at V and 2 bases at J, with 11 bases between. Here the CDR3 DNA reads TGTGCCAGCAGCTTAGCCGCGGGACAGACCTACGAGCAGTACTTC. Its protein product is CASSLAAGQTYEQYF.

V and J are TRBV4-1 and TRBJ2-2; D remains ambiguous. The CDR3 consists of 20 residues. Germline V gene lookup returns CDR1 MGHRA and CDR2 YSYEKL. The V end lost 4 bases, the J end lost 0 bases, and 24 bases lay between the germline ends. CDR3 nucleotides: TGCGCCAGCAGCCCGCTAACGAGAAGTCCCTCTAATTCGAACACCGGGGAGCTGTTTTTT. Encoded protein: CASSPLTRSPSNSNTGELFF.

The V gene is TRBV10-3, the J gene TRBJ1-2; 8 bases match TRBD1. CDR1 and CDR2 (germline): ENHRY, SYGVKD. Losses at the gene ends were 0 bases for V and 10 bases for J; bases not matched to a gene: 7. The CDR3 sequence is 14 residues long. CDR3 protein: CAISESGQGVYYTF. CDR3 nucleotide sequence: TGTGCCATCAGTGAGTCTGGACAGGGCGTATACTACACCTTC.

This rearrangement joins TRBV9 to TRBJ1-5; perhaps TRBD1 as D (6 bases). Germline V lookup: CDR1 SGDLS, CDR2 YYNGEE. This CDR3 spans 14 amino acids. V was cut by 5 bases and J by 3 bases, with 12 bases left in between. This CDR3 reads CASSPRGNNQPQHF. The DNA for the CDR3 is TGTGCCAGCAGTCCCAGGGGCAACAATCAGCCCCAGCATTTT. The whole variable domain, filled in from reference TRBV9 and TRBJ1-5, reads DSGVTQTPKHLITATGQRVTLRCSPRSGDLSVYWYQQSLDQGLQFLIQYYNGEERAKGNILERFSAQQFPDLHSELNLSSLELGDSALYFCASSPRGNNQPQHFGDGTRLSIL.